The 30 T cell receptor beta chains below were found in one sample sequenced in a study of beta chain features in type 1 diabetes (dated by TCRdb to 2016 to 2019). Points the paper makes about the study in general: Type 1 diabetes patients showed a moderate but significant shortening of TCRB CDR3 length in all four CD4+ subsets.

The receptor library was made with the immunoSEQ multiplex PCR assay. All of the isolated RNA was reverse transcribed with the High Capacity cDNA Reverse Transcription Kit, so expressed TCRB transcripts were sequenced. The table comes from immuneACCESS by way of TCRdb, which keeps in-frame sequences with V and J called. Part of the clones is missing from these tables; in studies checked, under half for an unresolved V gene and the rest for unknown reasons. This sample comprises 65,000 to 85,000 clones, about 50% of them detected only once. The ten biggest clones cover roughly 0.7% of the sample. Their antigens remain unidentified. The specimen was central memory CD4+ T cells from blood. These receptors originate from a man aged 25 to 40 with type 1 diabetes.

This chain uses TRBV11-2 with TRBJ2-7; the D is unclear. From germline, CDR1 is SGHAT and CDR2 FQNNGV. The CDR3 is made up of 13 amino acids. V lost 7 bases and J lost 3, with 13 bases in between. CDR3 sequence: CASTLSPDYEQYF. As DNA, the CDR3 is TGTGCCAGCACTCTGAGCCCCGACTACGAGCAGTACTTC. Together with reference TRBV11-2 and TRBJ2-7, the CDR3 gives the full variable domain: EAGVAQSPRYKIIEKRQSVAFWCNPISGHATLYWYQQILGQGPKLLIQFQNNGVVDDSQLPKDRFSAERLKGVDSTLKIQPAKLEDSAVYLCASTLSPDYEQYFGPGTRLTVT.

This clone was observed a handful of times. The genes are TRBV6-1 and TRBJ2-7, with 7 bases identical to TRBD1. Germline CDR1 reads MNHNS; CDR2 reads SASEGT. The junction had 5 bases not matched to a gene; V was cut back by 4 bases and J by 2 bases. This CDR3 is built from 14 residues. The CDR3 region is CASSVGDSTYEQYF. The CDR3 DNA follows: TGTGCCAGCAGTGTGGGGGACAGTACCTACGAGCAGTACTTC.

The chain couples TRBV30 to TRBJ2-1; TRBD1 matches at 9 bases. The CDR3 has 14 amino acids. J gave up 4 bases and V 5 bases, and 6 bases lay outside the gene matches. The germline V gene has CDR1 GTSNPN and CDR2 SVGIG (reference sequence). The CDR3 DNA reads TGTGCCTGGGCGGACAGGGGACCTTACAATGAGCAGTTCTTC. Its protein product is CAWADRGPYNEQFF.

J is TRBJ2-2 and V is TRBV19; 8 bases fit TRBD2. The CDR3 runs to 14 residues. Germline assignment: CDR1 LNHDA and CDR2 SQIVND (reference sequence). The J segment lost 4 bases and the V segment lost 6 bases, leaving 4 bases of the junction unmatched. CDR3 loop: CASRVAGRTGELFF. The DNA of the CDR3 is TGTGCCAGTAGGGTAGCGGGGCGCACCGGGGAGCTGTTTTTT.

In its sample, this clone was seen a few times. The gene calls are TRBV4-1 and TRBJ2-5, with 11 bases fitting TRBD1. The J call may be wrong; the DNA end is better matched by TRBJ2-7. Germline V CDR1 and CDR2: MGHRA, YSYEKL. The CDR3 runs to 16 residues. CDR3 in amino acids: CASSPSGQGVLYEQYF. In DNA, the CDR3 is TGCGCCAGCAGCCCATCGGGACAGGGGGTCCTTTACGAGCAGTACTTC.

The chain recombines TRBV11-2 with TRBJ2-5, with D uncertain. This CDR3 is 13 amino acids long. V was clipped by 2 bases and J by 1 base, with 5 bases between them. Germline assignment: CDR1 SGHAT and CDR2 FQNNGV. As DNA, the CDR3 is TGTGCCAGCAGCTTATCTTTCCAAGAGACCCAGTACTTC. Translating gives CASSLSFQETQYF.

The J gene is TRBJ1-2, the V gene TRBV11-2; D is uncertain. This CDR3 comprises 14 residues. V lost 2 bases to trimming and J lost 4 bases, with 11 bases between them. The germline V gene encodes CDR1 SGHAT and CDR2 FQNNGV. The CDR3 reads CASSLTARSYGYTF. The CDR3 nucleotides are TGTGCCAGCAGCTTAACTGCCCGATCCTATGGCTACACCTTC.

This chain uses TRBV11-2 with TRBJ2-2, with 8 positions matching TRBD1. CDR1 is SGHAT and CDR2 is FQNNGV in the germline V gene. The CDR3 covers 12 residues. J was trimmed by 9 bases and V by 5 bases; bases with no gene match: 2. The CDR3 region has the DNA TGTGCCAGCAGCGGACAGGGACGGGAGCTGTTTTTT. Protein product: CASSGQGRELFF. The full variable domain, in which reference TRBV11-2 and TRBJ2-2 provide the parts outside the CDR3, is EAGVAQSPRYKIIEKRQSVAFWCNPISGHATLYWYQQILGQGPKLLIQFQNNGVVDDSQLPKDRFSAERLKGVDSTLKIQPAKLEDSAVYLCASSGQGRELFFGEGSRLTVL.

This clone was recorded a few times. The V and J genes are TRBV7-2 and TRBJ2-6, with D possibly matching TRBD1 (5 bases). There are 15 residues in the CDR3. Trimming removed 2 bases from V and 1 base from J, with 6 bases in between. CDR1 and CDR2 (germline): SGHTA, FQGNSA. In DNA form, the CDR3 reads TGTGCCAGCAGCTTAAGGGGTTCTGGGGCCAACGTCCTGACTTTC. It specifies CASSLRGSGANVLTF. Looking up the rest from reference TRBV7-2 and TRBJ2-6 gives the full variable domain: GAGVSQSPSNKVTEKGKDVELRCDPISGHTALYWYRQSLGQGLEFLIYFQGNSAPDKSGLPSDRFSAERTGGSVSTLTIQRTQQEDSAVYLCASSLRGSGANVLTFGAGSRLTVL.

This clone has only one observation. The chain is built from TRBV5-4 and TRBJ2-5, with a possible D match to TRBD1 (5 bases). TRBJ2-7 matches the DNA end more closely, so the J call is doubtful. CDR3 size: 15 residues. Germline loops: CDR1 SGHNT, CDR2 YYREEE (reference sequence). This CDR3 is CASSLAVDSSYEQYF. Here the CDR3 DNA reads TGTGCCAGCAGCTTGGCCGTCGACAGCTCCTACGAGCAGTACTTC.

CDR3 residues: CASSPGTPGDTQYF. The CDR3 DNA follows: TGTGCCAGCAGTCCCGGGACACCCGGAGATACGCAGTATTTT. The chain is built from TRBV6-5 and TRBJ2-3, with D perhaps TRBD1 (6 bases). V dropped 5 bases and J dropped 5 bases, with 14 bases sitting between them. The CDR3 has 14 amino acids. Per germline, CDR1 MNHEY and CDR2 SVGAGI.

V and J are TRBV5-8 and TRBJ2-5; 12 nucleotides align to TRBD2. Per germline, CDR1 SGHTS and CDR2 YDEGEE. CDR3 size: 16 residues. V was pared by 3 bases and J by 1 base, with 4 bases of the junction left unmatched. The CDR3, as DNA: TGTGCCAGCAGCTCGACACTAGCGGGGGGCCAAGAGACCCAGTACTTC. This translates into CASSSTLAGGQETQYF.

The chain has TRBV4-1 and TRBJ1-3; TRBD1 is a possible D gene (5 bases). Germline-derived CDR1 and CDR2 are MGHRA and YSYEKL. The CDR3 consists of 16 residues. V gave up 0 bases and J gave up 0 bases, with 9 bases separating them. Written as DNA, the CDR3 is TGCGCCAGCAGCCAAGAGGAGACAGTCTCTGGAAACACCATATATTTT. It yields the protein CASSQEETVSGNTIYF.

The chain joins TRBV9 to TRBJ2-3, with D maybe TRBD2 (7 bases). Germline CDR1 is SGDLS and CDR2 is YYNGEE. The V end was cut by 6 bases, the J end by 2 bases, with 16 bases between. The CDR3 has 15 amino acids. CDR3 sequence: CASTTLGGATDTQYF. In DNA, the CDR3 is TGTGCCAGCACCACGCTGGGGGGGGCCACAGATACGCAGTATTTT.

This clone turned up a few times. The chain employs TRBV7-2 and TRBJ2-5; D might be TRBD2 (5 bases). Between the trimmed V and J ends, which lost 5 bases and 5 bases, there was a span of 15 bases. Germline V gene lookup returns CDR1 SGHTA and CDR2 FQGNSA. CDR3 length: 14 residues. This CDR3 reads CASSPRRTEETQYF. The CDR3 coding sequence is TGTGCCAGCAGCCCCCGGAGGACCGAGGAGACCCAGTACTTC. Based on the CDR3 plus reference TRBV7-2 and TRBJ2-5, the full variable domain is GAGVSQSPSNKVTEKGKDVELRCDPISGHTALYWYRQSLGQGLEFLIYFQGNSAPDKSGLPSDRFSAERTGGSVSTLTIQRTQQEDSAVYLCASSPRRTEETQYFGPGTRLLVL.

V gene TRBV5-6 combines with J gene TRBJ1-6; D is ambiguous. Between the trimmed V and J ends, which lost 4 bases and 11 bases, there was a span of 16 bases. In germline, CDR1 is SGHDT, CDR2 YYEEEE. The CDR3 is 14 amino acids. DNA for the CDR3: TGTGCCAGCAGCCCGCGGAGGGATCAGACACCCCTCCACTTT. This gives the protein CASSPRRDQTPLHF.

The CDR3 DNA follows: TGTGCCAGCAGCCAAAGCAGGGGGCTTGGTGAAAAACTGTTTTTT. It codes for CASSQSRGLGEKLFF. This rearrangement joins TRBV4-2 to TRBJ1-4; 8 nucleotides line up with TRBD1. CDR1 is LGHNA and CDR2 is YNFKEQ in the germline V gene. J lost 7 bases, V lost 2 bases, and 6 bases had no gene match. The CDR3 extends over 15 amino acids.

The V gene is TRBV5-4, the J gene TRBJ2-1; unclear D gene. CDR1 and CDR2 (germline): SGHNT, YYREEE (reference sequence). This CDR3 contains 17 residues. V was trimmed by 4 bases and J by 7 bases, leaving 24 bases between them. The CDR3 sequence: CASSLSGQPTRINEQFF. CDR3 DNA sequence: TGTGCCAGCAGCCTTTCGGGTCAGCCAACAAGAATAAATGAGCAGTTCTTC.

This chain links TRBV5-4 with TRBJ2-7; D might be TRBD1 (6 bases). The germline V gene has CDR1 SGHNT and CDR2 YYREEE (reference sequence). V gave up 4 bases and J gave up 4 bases, with 12 bases separating them. This CDR3 comprises 13 residues. DNA of the CDR3: TGTGCCAGCAGCGACGGGACACTTTACGAGCAGTACTTC. This encodes CASSDGTLYEQYF. The whole variable domain, remainder taken from reference TRBV5-4 and TRBJ2-7, is ETGVTQSPTHLIKTRGQQVTLRCSSQSGHNTVSWYQQALGQGPQFIFQYYREEENGRGNFPPRFSGLQFPNYSSELNVNALELDDSALYLCASSDGTLYEQYFGPGTRLTVT.

The chain has TRBV6-1 and TRBJ1-1, with a tentative D call TRBD1 (6 bases). Germline V gene sequence: CDR1 MNHNS, CDR2 SASEGT. Trimming left V 7 bases short and J 5 bases short, with 14 bases between. This CDR3 spans 13 amino acids. In nucleotides, the CDR3 is TGTGCCAGCACCCGGACAGTAGTGACTGAAGCTTTCTTT. As protein: CASTRTVVTEAFF.

Only a few counts were recorded for this clone. The chain carries TRBV21-1 and TRBJ2-6; TRBD2, as called in the table, went unchecked against the DNA. TRBV21-1 constitutes a pseudogene. The CDR3 has 15 amino acids. CDR3 sequence: CASKLPASGANVLTF. DNA for the CDR3: TGTGCCAGCAAACTACCAGCCTCTGGGGCCAACGTCCTGACTTTC.

The rearrangement links TRBV6-1 to TRBJ1-1, with 7 nucleotides matching TRBD1. The CDR3 extends over 13 amino acids. The V and J ends lost 8 bases and 4 bases, in that order; junction bases with no gene match: 7. Germline CDR1 MNHNS, CDR2 SASEGT. For the CDR3, the DNA is TGTGCCAGCGGGGACAGACGGGTCACTGAAGCTTTCTTT. Its protein product is CASGDRRVTEAFF.

This clone was counted only a few times. This chain links TRBV5-1 with TRBJ2-3; TRBD2 might be the D (5 bases). The germline V and J ends were trimmed by 0 bases and 0 bases, with 11 bases remaining between them. The CDR3 contains 16 residues. Per germline, CDR1 SGHRS and CDR2 YFSETQ. CDR3 region: CASSLAGRTSTDTQYF. For the CDR3, the DNA is TGCGCCAGCAGCTTGGCCGGCAGGACTAGCACAGATACGCAGTATTTT. Complete variable domain (other parts from reference TRBV5-1 and TRBJ2-3): KAGVTQTPRYLIKTRGQQVTLSCSPISGHRSVSWYQQTPGQGLQFLFEYFSETQRNKGNFPGRFSGRQFSNSRSEMNVSTLELGDSALYLCASSLAGRTSTDTQYFGPGTRLTVL.

This clone was seen a single time. The chain is built from TRBV9 and TRBJ2-1; D possibly corresponds to TRBD1 (5 bases). CDR1 and CDR2 (germline): SGDLS, YYNGEE. The CDR3 runs 17 residues. Between the trimmed V and J ends, which lost 0 bases and 1 base, there was a span of 14 bases. The CDR3 DNA is TGTGCCAGCAGCGTAGCGGAAGGGGCGACATCCTACAATGAGCAGTTCTTC. Translating gives CASSVAEGATSYNEQFF.

This clone was seen a handful of times. The chain joins TRBV6-5 to TRBJ2-2; 8 nucleotides agree with TRBD2. This CDR3 has 14 residues. With 7 bases clipped from V and 8 bases from J, the junction kept 9 bases outside the gene matches. CDR1 MNHEY and CDR2 SVGAGI come from the germline V gene. This CDR3 reads CASTPAGGWGELFF. CDR3 sequence (DNA): TGTGCCAGCACCCCGGCGGGGGGCTGGGGGGAGCTGTTTTTT.

This clone was observed once. The chain joins TRBV5-5 to TRBJ2-1; D possibly corresponds to TRBD2 (6 bases). Trimming shortened V by 0 bases and J by 4 bases, and 14 bases separated the two germline ends. The germline V gene encodes CDR1 SGHKS and CDR2 YYEKEE (reference sequence). The CDR3 runs to 16 residues. This CDR3 is CASSLVGAGIYNEQFF. Here the CDR3 DNA reads TGTGCCAGCAGCTTGGTTGGCGCGGGGATATACAATGAGCAGTTCTTC.

This clone showed up just a few times. The gene calls are TRBV29-1 and TRBJ2-7; TRBD1 agrees at 12 bases. With V trimmed by 4 bases and J by 6 bases, 4 bases remained unmatched. CDR3 size: 13 residues. Germline V gene sequence: CDR1 SQVTM, CDR2 ANQGSEA. The CDR3 region has the DNA TGCAGCGTTGGGGACAGGGGGCATGCCGAGCAGTACTTC. Translation gives CSVGDRGHAEQYF.

This clone was observed a handful of times. The CDR3 loop is CASSLRVLAGANEQFF. The DNA for the CDR3 is TGTGCCAGCAGCTTGAGGGTTCTGGCGGGAGCCAATGAGCAGTTCTTC. The chain carries TRBV5-4 and TRBJ2-1, with 7 bases identical to TRBD2. The CDR3 totals 16 residues. After removal of 1 base from V and 6 bases from J, the junction contained 10 bases not matched to a gene. Germline V gene sequence: CDR1 SGHNT, CDR2 YYREEE (reference sequence).

V usage is TRBV19 and J usage is TRBJ2-5; 11 positions agree with TRBD2. The J call may not be correct, given that the DNA end is closer to TRBJ2-7. The length of the CDR3 is 16 residues. Germline V gene sequence: CDR1 LNHDA, CDR2 SQIVND (reference sequence). In DNA, the CDR3 is TGTGCCAGTAAAAAGGGTACTAGCGGGGGTATCCACGAGCAGTACTTC. It yields the protein CASKKGTSGGIHEQYF.

V usage is TRBV5-6 and J usage is TRBJ2-2; D may be TRBD2 (6 bases). Per germline, CDR1 SGHDT and CDR2 YYEEEE. The CDR3 has 17 residues. V lost 4 bases and J 4 bases, leaving 20 bases between the germline ends. The CDR3 DNA sequence: TGTGCCAGCAGCGGCCTGGGAGGAGCCCAAGCCACCGGGGAGCTGTTTTTT. Translated, it gives CASSGLGGAQATGELFF.